The T cell receptor beta chain under discussion was sequenced for a study of multiple sclerosis patients with progressive multifocal leukoencephalopathy. Details on this clone: Its antigen remains unidentified.

Time point noted: less than 15 months of natalizumab therapy. T1 marks 6 months and T2 marks 12 months of natalizumab therapy. The J segment lost 0 bases and the V segment lost 10 bases, leaving 2 bases of the junction unmatched. The CDR3 contains 15 residues. The germline gives CDR1 ENHRY, CDR2 SYGVKD. Study-wide results and limits: The findings' link to JC virus versus immunocompromise remained uncertain.

Sequencing was at survey level. The data were produced by immunoSEQ multiplex PCR, yet TCRdb's version contains in-frame clones alone and is incomplete. The sample has about 30,000 clones; about 90% are singletons. This clonotype was obtained from a human donor with multiple sclerosis. Sequenced here: PBMCs, sampled from a patient treated with natalizumab. The chain has TRBV10-3 and TRBJ2-2; TRBD2 matches at 13 bases. The CDR3 DNA follows: TGTGCCACGACTAGCGGGGGGACGAACACCGGGGAGCTGTTTTTT. Translating it yields CATTSGGTNTGELFF.